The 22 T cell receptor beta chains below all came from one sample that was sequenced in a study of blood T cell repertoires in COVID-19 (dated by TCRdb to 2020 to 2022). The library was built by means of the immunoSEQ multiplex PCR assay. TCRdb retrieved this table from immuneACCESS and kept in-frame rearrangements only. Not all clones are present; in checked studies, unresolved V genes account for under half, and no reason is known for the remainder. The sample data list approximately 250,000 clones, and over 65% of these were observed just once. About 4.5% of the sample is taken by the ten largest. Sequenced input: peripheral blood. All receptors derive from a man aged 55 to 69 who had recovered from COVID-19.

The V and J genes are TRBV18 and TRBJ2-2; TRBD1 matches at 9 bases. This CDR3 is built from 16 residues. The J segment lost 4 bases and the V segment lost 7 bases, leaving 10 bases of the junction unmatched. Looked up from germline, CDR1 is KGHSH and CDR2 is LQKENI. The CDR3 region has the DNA TGTGCCAGCTTACCCGCGGGACAGGGAGCCACCGGGGAGCTGTTTTTT. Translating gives CASLPAGQGATGELFF.

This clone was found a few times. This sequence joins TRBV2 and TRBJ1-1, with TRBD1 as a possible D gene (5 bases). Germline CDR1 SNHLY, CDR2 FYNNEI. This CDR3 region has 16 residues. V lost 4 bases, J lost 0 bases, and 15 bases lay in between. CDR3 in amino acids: CASSGQGNFMNTEAFF. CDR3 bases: TGTGCCAGCAGTGGGCAGGGAAATTTTATGAACACTGAAGCTTTCTTT.

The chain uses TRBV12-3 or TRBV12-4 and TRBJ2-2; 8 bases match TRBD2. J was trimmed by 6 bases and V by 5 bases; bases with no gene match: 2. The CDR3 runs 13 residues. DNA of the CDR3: TGTGCCAGCAGTCGGACTAGCTCCGGGGAGCTGTTTTTT. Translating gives CASSRTSSGELFF.

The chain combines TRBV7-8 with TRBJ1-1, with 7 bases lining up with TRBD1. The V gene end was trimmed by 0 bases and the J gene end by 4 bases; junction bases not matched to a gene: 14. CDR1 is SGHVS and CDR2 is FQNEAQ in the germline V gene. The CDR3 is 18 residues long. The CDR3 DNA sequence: TGTGCCAGCAGCTTAGCTGGAGACAGGGCGTGGGGAGGCACTGAAGCTTTCTTT. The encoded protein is CASSLAGDRAWGGTEAFF.

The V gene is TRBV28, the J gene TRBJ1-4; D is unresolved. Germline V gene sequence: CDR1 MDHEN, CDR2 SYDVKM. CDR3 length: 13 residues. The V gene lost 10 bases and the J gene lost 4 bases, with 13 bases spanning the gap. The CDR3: CATTSTDNEKLFF. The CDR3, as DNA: TGTGCCACTACGAGTACTGATAATGAAAAACTGTTTTTT. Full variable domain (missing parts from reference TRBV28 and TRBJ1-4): DVKVTQSSRYLVKRTGEKVFLECVQDMDHENMFWYRQDPGLGLRLIYFSYDVKMKEKGDIPEGYSVSREKKERFSLILESASTNQTSMYLCATTSTDNEKLFFGSGTQLSVL.

The CDR3 bases are TGTGCCAGCAGTCCGGGGGGCTGGGGTGTTTCGGACACTGAAGCTTTCTTT. Protein sequence: CASSPGGWGVSDTEAFF. V and J are TRBV28 and TRBJ1-1, with TRBD1 as a possible D gene (6 bases). CDR3 length equals 17 residues. V was pared by 5 bases and J by 3 bases, with 22 bases between. The germline V gene encodes CDR1 MDHEN and CDR2 SYDVKM.

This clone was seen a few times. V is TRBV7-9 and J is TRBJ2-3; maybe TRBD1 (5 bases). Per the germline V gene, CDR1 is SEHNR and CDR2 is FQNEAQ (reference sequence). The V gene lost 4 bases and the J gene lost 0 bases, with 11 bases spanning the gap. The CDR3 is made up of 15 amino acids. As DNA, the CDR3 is TGTGCCAGCAGCTCGCCCTGGACAAGCACAGATACGCAGTATTTT. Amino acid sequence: CASSSPWTSTDTQYF.

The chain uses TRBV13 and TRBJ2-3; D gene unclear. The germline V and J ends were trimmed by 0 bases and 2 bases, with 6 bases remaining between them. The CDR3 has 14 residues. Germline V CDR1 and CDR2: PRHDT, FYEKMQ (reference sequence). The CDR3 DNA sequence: TGTGCCAGCAGCTTAGGTCTTGTCACAGATACGCAGTATTTT. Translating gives CASSLGLVTDTQYF.

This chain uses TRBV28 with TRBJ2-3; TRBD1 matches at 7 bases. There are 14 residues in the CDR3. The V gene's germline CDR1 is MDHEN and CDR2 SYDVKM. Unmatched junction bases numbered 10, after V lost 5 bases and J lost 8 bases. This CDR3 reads CASSPGQARGTQYF. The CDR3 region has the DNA TGTGCCAGCAGTCCTGGACAGGCTCGAGGTACGCAGTATTTT.

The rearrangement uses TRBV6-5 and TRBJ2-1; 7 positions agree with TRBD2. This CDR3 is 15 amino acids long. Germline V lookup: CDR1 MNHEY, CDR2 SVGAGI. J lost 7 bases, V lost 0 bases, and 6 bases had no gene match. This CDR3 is CASSYSGGSRNEQFF. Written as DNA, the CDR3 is TGTGCCAGCAGTTACTCAGGCGGGAGCAGGAATGAGCAGTTCTTC.

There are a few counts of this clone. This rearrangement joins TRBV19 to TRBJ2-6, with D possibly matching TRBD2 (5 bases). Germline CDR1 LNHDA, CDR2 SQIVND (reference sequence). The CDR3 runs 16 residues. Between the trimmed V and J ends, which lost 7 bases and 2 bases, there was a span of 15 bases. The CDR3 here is CASTKPGSAGANVLTF. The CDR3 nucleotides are TGTGCCAGTACTAAACCGGGGAGTGCTGGGGCCAACGTCCTGACTTTC.

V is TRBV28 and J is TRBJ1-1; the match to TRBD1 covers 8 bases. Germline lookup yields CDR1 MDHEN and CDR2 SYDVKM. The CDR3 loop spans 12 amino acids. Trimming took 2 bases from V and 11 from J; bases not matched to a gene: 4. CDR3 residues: CASSLGQGRAFF. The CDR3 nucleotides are TGTGCCAGCAGTTTAGGACAGGGTCGTGCTTTCTTT. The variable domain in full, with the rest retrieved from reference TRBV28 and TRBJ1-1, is DVKVTQSSRYLVKRTGEKVFLECVQDMDHENMFWYRQDPGLGLRLIYFSYDVKMKEKGDIPEGYSVSREKKERFSLILESASTNQTSMYLCASSLGQGRAFFGQGTRLTVV.

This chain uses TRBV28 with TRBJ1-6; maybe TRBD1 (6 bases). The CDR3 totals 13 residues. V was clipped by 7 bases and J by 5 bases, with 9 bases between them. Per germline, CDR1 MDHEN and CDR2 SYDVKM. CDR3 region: CASKRQDNSPLHF. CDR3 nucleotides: TGTGCCAGCAAGCGACAGGATAATTCACCCCTCCACTTT.

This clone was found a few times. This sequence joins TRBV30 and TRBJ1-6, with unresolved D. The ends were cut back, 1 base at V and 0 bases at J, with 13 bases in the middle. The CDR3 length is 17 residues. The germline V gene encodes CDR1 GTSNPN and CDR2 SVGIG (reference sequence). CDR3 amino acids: CAWSALTPSSYNSPLHF. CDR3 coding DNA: TGTGCCTGGAGTGCGCTGACACCGAGCTCCTATAATTCACCCCTCCACTTT. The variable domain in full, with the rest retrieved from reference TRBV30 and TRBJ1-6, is SQTIHQWPATLVQPVGSPLSLECTVEGTSNPNLYWYRQAAGRGLQLLFYSVGIGQISSEVPQNLSASRPQDRQFILSSKKLLLSDSGFYLCAWSALTPSSYNSPLHFGNGTRLTVT.

This chain's CDR3 is CASSPSGRAEETQYF. For the CDR3, the DNA is TGTGCCAGCAGCCCCAGCGGGAGGGCCGAAGAGACCCAGTACTTC. The V call is TRBV7-6, the J call TRBJ2-5; 10 nucleotides align to TRBD2. V gave up 5 bases and J gave up 3 bases; unmatched junction bases: 6. The CDR3 contains 15 residues. Germline-derived CDR1 and CDR2 are SGHVS and FNYEAQ.

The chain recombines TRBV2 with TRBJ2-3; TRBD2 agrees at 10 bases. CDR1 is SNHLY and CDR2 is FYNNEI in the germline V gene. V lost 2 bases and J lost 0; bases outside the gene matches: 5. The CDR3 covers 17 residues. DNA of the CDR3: TGTGCCAGCAGTGAACCCCTAGCGGGGGTGAGCACAGATACGCAGTATTTT. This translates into CASSEPLAGVSTDTQYF.

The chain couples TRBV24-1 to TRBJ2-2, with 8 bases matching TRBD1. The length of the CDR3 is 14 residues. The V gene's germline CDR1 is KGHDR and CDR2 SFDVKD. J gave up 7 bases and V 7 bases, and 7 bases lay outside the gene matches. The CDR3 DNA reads TGTGCCACCAGAGGACAGGGACGCGGCGGGGAGCTGTTTTTT. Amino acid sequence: CATRGQGRGGELFF.

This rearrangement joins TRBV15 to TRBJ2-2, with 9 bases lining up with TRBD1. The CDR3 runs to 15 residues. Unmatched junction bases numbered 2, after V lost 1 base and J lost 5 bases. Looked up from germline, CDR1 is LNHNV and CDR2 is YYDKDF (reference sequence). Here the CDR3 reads CATSRGGQGTGELFF. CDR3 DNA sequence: TGTGCCACCAGCAGAGGGGGACAGGGTACCGGGGAGCTGTTTTTT.

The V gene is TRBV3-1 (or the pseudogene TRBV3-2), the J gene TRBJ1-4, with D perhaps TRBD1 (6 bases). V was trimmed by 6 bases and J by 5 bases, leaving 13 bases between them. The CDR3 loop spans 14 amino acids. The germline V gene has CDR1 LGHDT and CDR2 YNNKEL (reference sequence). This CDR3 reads CASSPIGGNEKLFF. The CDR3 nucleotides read TGTGCCAGCAGTCCGATAGGGGGAAATGAAAAACTGTTTTTT.

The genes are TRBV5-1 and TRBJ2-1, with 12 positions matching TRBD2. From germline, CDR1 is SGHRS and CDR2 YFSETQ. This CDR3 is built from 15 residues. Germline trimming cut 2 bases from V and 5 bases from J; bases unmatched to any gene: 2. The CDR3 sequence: CASSFSSGGDNEQFF. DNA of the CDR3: TGCGCCAGCAGCTTTTCTAGCGGGGGGGACAATGAGCAGTTCTTC.

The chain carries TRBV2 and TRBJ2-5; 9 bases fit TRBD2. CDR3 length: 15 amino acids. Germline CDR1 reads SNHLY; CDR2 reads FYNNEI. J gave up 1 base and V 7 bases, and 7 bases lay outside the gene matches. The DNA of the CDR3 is TGTGCCAGCAAACCTGCTAGCGGGGCCCAAGAGACCCAGTACTTC. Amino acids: CASKPASGAQETQYF.

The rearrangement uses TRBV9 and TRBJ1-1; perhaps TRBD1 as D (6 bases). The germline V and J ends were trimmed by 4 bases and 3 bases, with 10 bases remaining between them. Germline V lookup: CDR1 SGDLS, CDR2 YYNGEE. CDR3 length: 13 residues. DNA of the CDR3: TGTGCCAGCAGCTTAGGGGGGGACACTGAAGCTTTCTTT. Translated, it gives CASSLGGDTEAFF.